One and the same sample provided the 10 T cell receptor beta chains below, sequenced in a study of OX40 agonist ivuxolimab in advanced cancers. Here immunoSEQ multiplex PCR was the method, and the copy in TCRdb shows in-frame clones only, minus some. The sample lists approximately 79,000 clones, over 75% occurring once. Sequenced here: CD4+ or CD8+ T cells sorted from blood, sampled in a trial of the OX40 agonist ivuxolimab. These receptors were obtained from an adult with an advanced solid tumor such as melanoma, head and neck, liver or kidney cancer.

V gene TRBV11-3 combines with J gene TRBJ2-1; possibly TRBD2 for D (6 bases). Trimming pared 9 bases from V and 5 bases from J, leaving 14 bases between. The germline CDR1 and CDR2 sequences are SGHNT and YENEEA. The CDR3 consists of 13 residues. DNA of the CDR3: TGTGCCAGTCACAGCGGGTTACACAATGAGCAGTTCTTC. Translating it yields CASHSGLHNEQFF.

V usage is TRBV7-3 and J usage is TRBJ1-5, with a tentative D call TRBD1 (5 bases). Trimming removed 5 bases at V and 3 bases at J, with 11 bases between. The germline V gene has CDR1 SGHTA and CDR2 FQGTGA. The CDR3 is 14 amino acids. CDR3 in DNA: TGTGCCAGCAGCCCACAGGTGATCAATCAGCCCCAGCATTTT. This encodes CASSPQVINQPQHF.

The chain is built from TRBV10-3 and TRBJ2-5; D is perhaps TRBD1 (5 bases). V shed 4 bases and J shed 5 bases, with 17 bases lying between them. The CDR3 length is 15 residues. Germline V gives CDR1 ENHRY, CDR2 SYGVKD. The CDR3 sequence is CAISVSGPGFETQYF. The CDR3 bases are TGTGCCATCAGTGTATCCGGCCCAGGGTTCGAGACCCAGTACTTC.

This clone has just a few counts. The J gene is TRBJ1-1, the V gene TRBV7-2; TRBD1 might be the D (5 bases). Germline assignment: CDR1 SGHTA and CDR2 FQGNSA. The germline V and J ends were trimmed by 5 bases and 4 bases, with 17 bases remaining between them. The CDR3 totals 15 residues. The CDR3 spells CASSRDPTRVTEAFF. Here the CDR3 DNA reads TGTGCCAGCAGCCGGGACCCGACGCGAGTCACTGAAGCTTTCTTT.

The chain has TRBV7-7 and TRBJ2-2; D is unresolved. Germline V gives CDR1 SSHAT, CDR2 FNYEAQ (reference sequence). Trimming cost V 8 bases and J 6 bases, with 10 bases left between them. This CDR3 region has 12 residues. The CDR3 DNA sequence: TGTGCCAGCGGATCGGTGGCCGGGGAGCTGTTTTTT. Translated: CASGSVAGELFF.

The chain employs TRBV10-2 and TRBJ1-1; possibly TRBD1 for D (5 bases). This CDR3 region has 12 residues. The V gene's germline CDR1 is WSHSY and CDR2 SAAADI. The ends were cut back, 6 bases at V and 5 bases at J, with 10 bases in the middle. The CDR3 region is CASRVGDTEAFF. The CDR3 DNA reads TGCGCCAGCAGGGTAGGGGATACTGAAGCTTTCTTT.

CDR3 nucleotide sequence: TGTGCCAGCAGCTTAATGGGTCTTCGGAACACCGGGGAGCTGTTTTTT. This codes for CASSLMGLRNTGELFF. The J gene is TRBJ2-2, the V gene TRBV7-3, with D hard to call. The germline V gene encodes CDR1 SGHTA and CDR2 FQGTGA. The CDR3 runs 16 residues. Trimming stripped 1 base from V and 1 base from J, with 10 bases between.

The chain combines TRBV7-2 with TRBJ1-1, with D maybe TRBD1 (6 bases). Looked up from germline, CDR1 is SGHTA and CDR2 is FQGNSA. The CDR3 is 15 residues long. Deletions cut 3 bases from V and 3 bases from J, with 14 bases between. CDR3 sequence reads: CASSFEPGQYTEAFF. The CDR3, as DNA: TGTGCCAGCAGCTTTGAACCGGGACAATACACTGAAGCTTTCTTT. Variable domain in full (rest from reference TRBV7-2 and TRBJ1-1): GAGVSQSPSNKVTEKGKDVELRCDPISGHTALYWYRQSLGQGLEFLIYFQGNSAPDKSGLPSDRFSAERTGGSVSTLTIQRTQQEDSAVYLCASSFEPGQYTEAFFGQGTRLTVV.

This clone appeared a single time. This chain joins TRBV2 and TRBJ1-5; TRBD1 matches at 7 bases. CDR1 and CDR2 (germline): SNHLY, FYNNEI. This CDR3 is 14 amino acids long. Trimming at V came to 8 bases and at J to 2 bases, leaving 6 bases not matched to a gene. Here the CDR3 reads CASQEGTGNQPQHF. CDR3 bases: TGTGCCAGCCAGGAAGGGACAGGCAATCAGCCCCAGCATTTT.

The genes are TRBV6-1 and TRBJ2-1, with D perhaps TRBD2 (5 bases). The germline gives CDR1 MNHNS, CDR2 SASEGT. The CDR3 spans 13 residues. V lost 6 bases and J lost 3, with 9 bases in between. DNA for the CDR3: TGTGCCAGCAGGGACTTGAACTACAATGAGCAGTTCTTC. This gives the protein CASRDLNYNEQFF.